This T cell receptor beta chain was retrieved from a study of T cells in Graves' hyperthyroidism and ophthalmopathy. Study-wide findings and caveats: Separating ophthalmopathy from stable hyperthyroidism was achieved by a 13 V-J model. Appearing also in blood were most of the thyroid clonotypes expanded above 0.001. A median around 6 months before onset, the model predicted ophthalmopathy.

RNA transcripts provided the source from which TCR beta CDR3 regions were amplified. First-round RT-PCR of the TCR CDR3 relied on the HTBI primer set. TCRdb itself ran the multiplex PCR reads through MiXCR, one entry per CDR3 protein. The sample records over 650,000 distinct CDR3 sequences, nearly 45% being singletons. Remarks on this clonotype: Antigen: not known.

Looked up from germline, CDR1 is SEHNR and CDR2 is FQNEAQ (reference sequence). The CDR3 loop spans 13 amino acids. V lost 7 bases and J 4 bases, leaving 10 bases between the germline ends. The sample comprised peripheral blood or thyroid tissue (not recorded which). This sequence originates from an adult man with Graves' disease, either hyperthyroidism or ophthalmopathy (not recorded which). V and J are TRBV7-9 and TRBJ1-4, with D hard to call. CDR3 sequence (DNA): TGTGCCAGCACTGAGAGCGGTAATGAAAAACTGTTTTTT. Residues: CASTESGNEKLFF.